The 13 T cell receptor beta chains reported below all come from one sample, sequenced in a study of radiotherapy plus CTLA-4 blockade in lung cancer. Produced via immunoSEQ multiplex PCR; TCRdb's table is partial and in-frame only. The sample holds under 55,000 clones; approximately 79% are singletons and the top ten take 3.2%. The input for sequencing was peripheral blood, taken from a patient treated with radiotherapy plus ipilimumab. The receptor set was obtained from a human donor with non-small cell lung cancer who had a partial response to radiotherapy plus ipilimumab.

The gene calls are TRBV5-1 and TRBJ1-4; 8 bases match TRBD1. V dropped 4 bases and J dropped 8; count of bases not matched to a gene: 10. Germline loops: CDR1 SGHRS, CDR2 YFSETQ. The CDR3 is 15 amino acids. CDR3 protein: CASSNGQGLGEKLFF. The DNA for the CDR3 is TGCGCCAGCAGCAACGGACAGGGCCTTGGGGAAAAACTGTTTTTT. Full variable domain (rest looked up from reference TRBV5-1 and TRBJ1-4): KAGVTQTPRYLIKTRGQQVTLSCSPISGHRSVSWYQQTPGQGLQFLFEYFSETQRNKGNFPGRFSGRQFSNSRSEMNVSTLELGDSALYLCASSNGQGLGEKLFFGSGTQLSVL.

In its sample, this clone was seen a few times. The chain joins TRBV7-9 to TRBJ2-7; 8 nucleotides match TRBD1. This CDR3 has 16 amino acids. The J segment lost 2 bases and the V segment lost 4 bases, leaving 10 bases of the junction unmatched. Germline assignment: CDR1 SEHNR and CDR2 FQNEAQ (reference sequence). The CDR3 loop is CASSSHEQGETYEQYF. The CDR3 nucleotides are TGTGCCAGCAGCTCCCACGAACAGGGGGAGACCTACGAGCAGTACTTC.

This sequence joins TRBV19 and TRBJ2-6; possible D gene TRBD1, 6 bases. The CDR3 extends over 15 amino acids. Germline V lookup: CDR1 LNHDA, CDR2 SQIVND (reference sequence). Trimming removed 3 bases from V and 4 bases from J, with 10 bases in between. The CDR3, as DNA: TGTGCCAGTAGTATGGGGGCGCCAGGGGCCAACGTCCTGACTTTC. Its protein is CASSMGAPGANVLTF.

This rearrangement joins TRBV10-2 to TRBJ2-1; maybe TRBD2 (7 bases). The V and J ends lost 7 bases and 0 bases respectively, with 13 bases between them. The germline V gene encodes CDR1 WSHSY and CDR2 SAAADI. The CDR3 extends over 15 amino acids. CDR3 protein: CASKGGGGSYNEQFF. CDR3 nucleotide sequence: TGCGCCAGCAAGGGGGGCGGGGGCTCCTACAATGAGCAGTTCTTC.

The V gene is TRBV30, the J gene TRBJ1-2; 11 positions agree with TRBD1. V lost 0 bases, J lost 8 bases, and 5 bases stayed unmatched. Germline-derived CDR1 and CDR2 are GTSNPN and SVGIG (reference sequence). The CDR3 is made up of 14 amino acids. The CDR3 DNA is TGTGCCTGGAGTGTACGGGACAGGGGGAGAGGCTACACCTTC. It codes for CAWSVRDRGRGYTF.

This clone was seen once. The genes are TRBV5-1 and TRBJ2-7; possibly TRBD1 for D (6 bases). Trimming removed 6 bases from V and 5 bases from J, with 15 bases in between. Per germline, CDR1 SGHRS and CDR2 YFSETQ. There are 13 residues in the CDR3. The CDR3 reads CASTNRVSDEQYF. CDR3 coding DNA: TGCGCCAGCACCAACAGGGTGAGCGACGAGCAGTACTTC.

This chain connects TRBV9 to TRBJ2-5; TRBD2 matches at 14 bases. In germline, CDR1 is SGDLS, CDR2 YYNGEE. V dropped 0 bases and J dropped 2; count of bases not matched to a gene: 0. The CDR3 spans 16 residues. The DNA for the CDR3 is TGTGCCAGCAGCGTAGGGACTAGCGGGGGGCAAGAGACCCAGTACTTC. Its protein is CASSVGTSGGQETQYF.

The V call is TRBV9, the J call TRBJ1-6; D remains unclear. Germline values: CDR1 SGDLS, CDR2 YYNGEE. The length of the CDR3 is 14 residues. The V end was cut by 0 bases, the J end by 6 bases, with 7 bases between. CDR3 DNA sequence: TGTGCCAGCAGCGTAGCAGTGTTTAATTCACCCCTCCACTTT. Translating gives CASSVAVFNSPLHF.

V is TRBV5-5 and J is TRBJ1-1, with 10 bases that match TRBD1. The V segment lost 1 base and the J segment 4 bases; nucleotides outside the gene matches: 7. CDR3 size: 16 residues. The V gene's germline CDR1 is SGHKS and CDR2 YYEKEE (reference sequence). The CDR3 sequence: CASSLLPRTGGTEAFF. The CDR3 coding sequence is TGTGCCAGCAGCTTGCTTCCTAGGACAGGGGGCACTGAAGCTTTCTTT.

The CDR3 DNA reads as TGTGCCAGTAGGGGGGACCGGGACAGGGGGCAGAATCAGCCCCAGCATTTT. Protein: CASRGDRDRGQNQPQHF. The chain recombines TRBV19 with TRBJ1-5; 12 positions agree with TRBD1. The CDR3 loop spans 17 amino acids. The V and J ends lost 6 bases and 4 bases, in that order; junction bases with no gene match: 10. Germline CDR1 LNHDA, CDR2 SQIVND (reference sequence).

The chain links TRBV15 to TRBJ1-5, with 9 bases fitting TRBD1. Germline values: CDR1 LNHNV, CDR2 YYDKDF (reference sequence). Trimming at V came to 5 bases and at J to 6 bases, leaving 14 bases not matched to a gene. This CDR3 has 17 amino acids. CDR3: CATSERTGAIGPQPQHF. Written as DNA, the CDR3 is TGTGCCACCAGCGAGCGGACAGGGGCTATAGGGCCTCAGCCCCAGCATTTT.

The V and J genes are TRBV9 and TRBJ1-1, with 7 bases fitting TRBD1. This CDR3 spans 14 amino acids. V was pared by 3 bases and J by 0 bases, with 2 bases of the junction left unmatched. The V gene's germline CDR1 is SGDLS and CDR2 YYNGEE. DNA of the CDR3: TGTGCCAGCAGCGCGAGGGGGCTGAACACTGAAGCTTTCTTT. Protein sequence: CASSARGLNTEAFF.

This chain joins TRBV9 and TRBJ2-5; a weak D match, TRBD2 (6 bases). There are 14 residues in the CDR3. Trimming left V 3 bases short and J 5 bases short, with 14 bases between. Looked up from germline, CDR1 is SGDLS and CDR2 is YYNGEE. The CDR3 spells CASSDSIGRETQYF. The CDR3 bases are TGTGCCAGCAGCGACAGTATAGGGAGGGAGACCCAGTACTTC. The whole variable domain, remainder taken from reference TRBV9 and TRBJ2-5, is DSGVTQTPKHLITATGQRVTLRCSPRSGDLSVYWYQQSLDQGLQFLIQYYNGEERAKGNILERFSAQQFPDLHSELNLSSLELGDSALYFCASSDSIGRETQYFGPGTRLLVL.